The 9 T cell receptor beta chains in this list originate from one sample, sequenced in a study of cytomegalovirus exposure and HLA in healthy donors. The PCR ran on 60 Vbeta and 13 Jbeta primers. Produced via immunoSEQ multiplex PCR; TCRdb's table is partial and in-frame only. Among over 100,000 clones, about 80% were seen once, and the ten largest hold around 7.7%. The sequenced material came from PBMCs. The receptors stem from a woman between 45 and 65 years old in good health and CMV-seropositive.

The chain joins TRBV5-4 to TRBJ2-1; 9 nucleotides agree with TRBD2. J gave up 0 bases and V 4 bases, and 8 bases lay outside the gene matches. Germline-derived CDR1 and CDR2 are SGHNT and YYREEE (reference sequence). The CDR3 contains 17 residues. In nucleotides, the CDR3 is TGTGCCAGCAGCCGCCTTCTAGCGGGATTCTCCTACAATGAGCAGTTCTTC. It codes for CASSRLLAGFSYNEQFF.

V and J are TRBV11-2 and TRBJ2-7; weak D call: TRBD2 (5 bases). Trimming pared 1 base from V and 2 bases from J, leaving 12 bases between. Germline CDR1 reads SGHAT; CDR2 reads FQNNGV. The CDR3 has 15 residues. The CDR3 DNA reads TGTGCCAGCAGCTTAGGGGTCGGGGAAGCCTACGAGCAGTACTTC. Translating it yields CASSLGVGEAYEQYF.

Worth noting for this clone: This sample includes further DNA sequences coding for the same CDR3. The gene calls are TRBV9 and TRBJ2-7; 10 bases fit TRBD2. With V trimmed by 0 bases and J by 4 bases, 4 bases remained unmatched. Germline V gene data show CDR1 as SGDLS and CDR2 as YYNGEE. CDR3 length: 15 residues. CDR3 residues: CASSVEAGGPYEQYF. The DNA for the CDR3 is TGTGCCAGCAGCGTAGAAGCGGGAGGGCCGTACGAGCAGTACTTC. Complete variable domain (other parts from reference TRBV9 and TRBJ2-7): DSGVTQTPKHLITATGQRVTLRCSPRSGDLSVYWYQQSLDQGLQFLIQYYNGEERAKGNILERFSAQQFPDLHSELNLSSLELGDSALYFCASSVEAGGPYEQYFGPGTRLTVT.

The rearrangement joins TRBV5-1 to TRBJ2-3; 7 positions agree with TRBD1. The trim removed 3 bases at V and 5 bases at J, leaving 12 bases unmatched. Germline V lookup: CDR1 SGHRS, CDR2 YFSETQ. The CDR3 runs to 16 residues. The CDR3 DNA reads as TGCGCCAGCAGCTACCCCCGGACAGGAGTCAAAGATACGCAGTATTTT. It translates to CASSYPRTGVKDTQYF.

This clone was picked up a small number of times. The chain employs TRBV5-4 and TRBJ1-4; a possible D gene is TRBD1 (6 bases). V was clipped by 4 bases and J by 3 bases, with 16 bases between them. Germline V lookup: CDR1 SGHNT, CDR2 YYREEE (reference sequence). There are 16 residues in the CDR3. The CDR3 nucleotides are TGTGCCAGCAGCCCACCTCTCAGGGGTGCTAATGAAAAACTGTTTTTT. It specifies CASSPPLRGANEKLFF. The whole variable domain, remainder taken from reference TRBV5-4 and TRBJ1-4, is ETGVTQSPTHLIKTRGQQVTLRCSSQSGHNTVSWYQQALGQGPQFIFQYYREEENGRGNFPPRFSGLQFPNYSSELNVNALELDDSALYLCASSPPLRGANEKLFFGSGTQLSVL.

The chain uses TRBV19 and TRBJ2-1; 13 nucleotides align to TRBD2. The V gene end was trimmed by 2 bases and the J gene end by 5 bases; junction bases not matched to a gene: 3. Looked up from germline, CDR1 is LNHDA and CDR2 is SQIVND (reference sequence). This CDR3 has 16 amino acids. The CDR3 is CASSIRTSGSHNEQFF. As DNA, the CDR3 is TGTGCCAGTAGTATACGGACTAGCGGGAGCCACAATGAGCAGTTCTTC.

V usage is TRBV6-5 and J usage is TRBJ1-2, with 8 bases identical to TRBD1. There are 14 residues in the CDR3. Germline CDR1 reads MNHEY; CDR2 reads SVGAGI. Trimming cost V 4 bases and J 4 bases; bases outside gene matches: 5. The CDR3 loop reads CASSFGQGIYGYTF. DNA of the CDR3: TGTGCCAGCAGTTTCGGACAGGGAATCTATGGCTACACCTTC.

The chain links TRBV6-6 to TRBJ2-1, with 12 positions matching TRBD2. Germline CDR1 and CDR2: MNHNY and SVGAGI (reference sequence). The CDR3 covers 15 residues. With V trimmed by 1 base and J by 7 bases, 2 bases remained unmatched. CDR3 protein: CASSYWLAGGNEQFF. As DNA, the CDR3 is TGTGCCAGCAGTTACTGGCTAGCGGGAGGGAATGAGCAGTTCTTC.

The genes are TRBV7-2 and TRBJ1-3; TRBD1 aligns across 7 bases. Germline trimming cut 4 bases from V and 4 bases from J; bases unmatched to any gene: 10. This CDR3 has 16 residues. CDR1 and CDR2 (germline): SGHTA, FQGNSA. Here the CDR3 reads CASSSHRGGLGNTIYF. The CDR3 DNA reads as TGTGCCAGCAGCTCCCACAGGGGAGGTTTGGGAAACACCATATATTTT.